This T cell receptor beta chain was profiled in a study of T cell clonotyping in hematopoietic cell transplantation. Measured with immunoSEQ multiplex PCR; TCRdb has only the in-frame clones, and not every one. Among roughly 1,500 clones listed, approximately 80% were seen once. V lost 5 bases to trimming and J lost 0 bases, with 11 bases between them. This CDR3 has 15 amino acids. CDR1 and CDR2 (germline): SGHTA, FQGNSA. As concerns this clone: Antigen: not known.

General observations from the study: CD4 and CD8 repertoire contributions could not be separated without sorting. After transplant, recipient diversity fell while pathologically expanded clonotypes grew through day 180.

The chain employs TRBV7-2 and TRBJ2-1; either TRBD1 or TRBD2 may fit D (5 bases each). The sequence was obtained from a male patient aged 30 to 39 who had an allogeneic stem cell transplant, so T cells may come from the graft donor. Some clones in this sample may be carry-over from other donors' samples. The sample consisted of PBMCs, taken 30 days after allogeneic stem cell transplant. The CDR3 here is CASSHRDPSYNEQFF. CDR3 in DNA: TGTGCCAGCAGCCACCGGGACCCCTCCTACAATGAGCAGTTCTTC.